This entry concerns a single T cell receptor (beta chain). The data originate from a study of blood T cell repertoires in COVID-19. Study as a whole: The United States, Italy and Spain were the sources of the acute and convalescent COVID-19 samples. From T cells, B-cell-depleted T cells, or PBMCs came the material, which was cDNA or gDNA.

In the original processing: Amplification of reference gene primers was used by the study to estimate nucleated cell counts. TCRdb keeps only in-frame clones here, not all; method: immunoSEQ multiplex PCR. The V and J calls and the clone size are those of that table, but D and trimming were determined from the DNA. The sample holds 200,000 or so clones, roughly 80% seen once. The CDR3 runs 20 residues. Germline V gene data show CDR1 as SGHDN and CDR2 as FVKESK. With 0 bases clipped from V and 3 bases from J, the junction kept 17 bases outside the gene matches. The V gene is TRBV14, the J gene TRBJ1-2, with 9 bases that match TRBD1. This sequence originates from a human donor in a cohort sampled during active COVID-19. The sequencing input was peripheral blood. The CDR3 DNA is TGTGCCAGCAGCCAAGATCGATCGGGACAGGGTGGCGTCCGACACTATGGCTACACCTTC. This codes for CASSQDRSGQGGVRHYGYTF.